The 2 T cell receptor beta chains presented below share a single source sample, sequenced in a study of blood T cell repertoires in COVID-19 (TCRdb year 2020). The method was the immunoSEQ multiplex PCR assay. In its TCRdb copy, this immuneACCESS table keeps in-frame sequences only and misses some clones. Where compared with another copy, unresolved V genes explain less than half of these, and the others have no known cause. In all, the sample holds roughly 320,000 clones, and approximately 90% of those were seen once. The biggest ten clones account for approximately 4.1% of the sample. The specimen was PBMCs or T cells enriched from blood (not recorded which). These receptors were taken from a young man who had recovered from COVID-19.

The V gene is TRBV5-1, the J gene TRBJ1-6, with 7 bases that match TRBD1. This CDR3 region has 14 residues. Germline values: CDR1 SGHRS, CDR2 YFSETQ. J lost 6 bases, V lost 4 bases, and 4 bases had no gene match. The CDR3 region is CASSPDRINSPLHF. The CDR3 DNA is TGCGCCAGCAGCCCGGACAGGATTAATTCACCCCTCCACTTT.

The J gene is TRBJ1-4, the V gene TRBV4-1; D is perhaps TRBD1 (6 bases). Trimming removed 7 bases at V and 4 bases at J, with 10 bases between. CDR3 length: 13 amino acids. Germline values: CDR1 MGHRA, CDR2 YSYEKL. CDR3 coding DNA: TGCGCCAGCAAAGGACAGCTTAATGAAAAACTGTTTTTT. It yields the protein CASKGQLNEKLFF.